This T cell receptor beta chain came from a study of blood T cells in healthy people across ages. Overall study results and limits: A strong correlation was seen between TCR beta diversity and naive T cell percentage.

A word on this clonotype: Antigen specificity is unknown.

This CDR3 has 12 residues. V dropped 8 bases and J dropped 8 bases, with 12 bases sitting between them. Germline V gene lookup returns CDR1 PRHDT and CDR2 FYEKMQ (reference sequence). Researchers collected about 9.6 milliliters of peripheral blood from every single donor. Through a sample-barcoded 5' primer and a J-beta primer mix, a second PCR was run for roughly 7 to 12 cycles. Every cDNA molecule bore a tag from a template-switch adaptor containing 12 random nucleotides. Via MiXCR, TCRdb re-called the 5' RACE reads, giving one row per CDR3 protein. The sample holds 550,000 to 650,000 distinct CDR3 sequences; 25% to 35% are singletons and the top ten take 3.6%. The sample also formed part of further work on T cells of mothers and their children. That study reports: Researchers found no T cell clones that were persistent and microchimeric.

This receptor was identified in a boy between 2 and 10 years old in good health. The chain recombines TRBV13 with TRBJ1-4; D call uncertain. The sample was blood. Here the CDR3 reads CASGSSREKLFF. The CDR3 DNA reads TGTGCCAGCGGTTCCTCCCGGGAAAAACTGTTTTTT.